This TCR beta chain was identified during a study of cytomegalovirus exposure and HLA in healthy donors. Profiling relied on immunoSEQ multiplex PCR, and the TCRdb table lists in-frame clones only, not all of them. The profile shows 110,000 to 150,000 clones, 94% of them singletons. CDR3 size: 17 residues. Germline V gene lookup returns CDR1 SGDLS and CDR2 YYNGEE. The V end was cut by 0 bases, the J end by 5 bases, with 20 bases between. General observations from the study: The study recorded 160 or so TCR beta chains that were cytomegalovirus-associated.

Of note for this clone: Its antigen is currently unknown.

The chain carries TRBV9 and TRBJ1-1; D might be TRBD1 (5 bases). Material for sequencing was PBMCs. The sequence derives from a man between 18 and 35 years old in good health and CMV-seropositive. CDR3 bases: TGTGCCAGCAGCGTAGCATCCCAGGGAGGCGGTGCGACTGAAGCTTTCTTT. The encoded protein is CASSVASQGGGATEAFF.